The sequence of this T cell receptor (beta chain) was determined in a study of blood T cell repertoires in COVID-19. Whole-study context: Samples taken during acute and convalescent COVID-19 were collected in the United States, Italy and Spain. Nucleic acid was either cDNA or gDNA, and it came from T cells, B-cell-depleted T cells, or PBMCs.

The CDR3 totals 16 residues. Followed longitudinally, the Seattle patients had been enrolled during active infection. Methods used by the authors: For nucleated cells, counts were estimated from reference gene primer amplification. Only in-frame clones appear in the TCRdb table, and some are missing; sequencing was by immunoSEQ multiplex PCR. For V, J and clone size, that table is used; D and trimming come from the DNA. Of more than 200,000 clones detected, about 87% appear once; the ten largest clones hold roughly 5%. The sample taken for sequencing was peripheral blood. The sequence came from a woman aged 60 to 75 with COVID-19, enrolled during active disease. The chain uses TRBV21-1 and TRBJ2-1; the table's D call of TRBD2 was not tested on the DNA. TRBV21-1 is a pseudogene locus. CDR3 in DNA: TGTGCCAGCAGCACCCGACCGGGATACTGGTTTGGTGAGCAGTTCTTC. Translated: CASSTRPGYWFGEQFF.